This TCR beta chain was identified during a study of human T cells and chemical hapten exposure. This CDR3 is 14 amino acids long. Germline CDR1 and CDR2: SEHNR and FQNEAQ (reference sequence). Trimming took 5 bases from V and 8 from J, leaving 18 bases between them. TCRdb used MiXCR to reprocess the RACE reads, holding one entry per CDR3 protein. Seen here are 190,000 or so distinct CDR3 sequences, approximately 29% observed once, and the top ten hold less than 3.5%. Time point: pre-sensitization, week 0. Regarding treatment: therapeutic diphenylcyclopropenone sensitization with weekly scalp DPC. The sequence came from a woman aged 25 to 39 with alopecia areata. Some clones in this sample may be carry-over from other donors' samples. The chain couples TRBV7-9 to TRBJ1-2, with D possibly being TRBD1 (5 bases). Sequenced material: whole blood, taken in connection with sensitization to the hapten diphenylcyclopropenone (DPC). The CDR3 reads CASSKTRDTSGYTF. CDR3 DNA sequence: TGTGCCAGCAGCAAAACCAGGGATACGTCCGGCTACACCTTC.